What follows are 32 T cell receptor beta chains derived from one specimen sequenced in a study of blood T cell repertoires in COVID-19. Sequenced by immunoSEQ multiplex PCR; TCRdb stores in-frame clones only, minus some. The table has under 200,000 clones, more than 75% seen once; the top ten hold less than 3%. Sequences were obtained from peripheral blood. These receptors were taken from an elderly woman with COVID-19, enrolled during active disease.

This clone was seen a single time. V and J are TRBV28 and TRBJ2-7, with a weak D call TRBD1 (6 bases). V was pared by 5 bases and J by 9 bases, with 23 bases between. CDR3 length: 15 residues. Germline loops: CDR1 MDHEN, CDR2 SYDVKM. CDR3 sequence reads: CASSAISGDGNRQYF. CDR3 DNA sequence: TGTGCCAGCAGTGCCATATCAGGGGACGGGAATCGGCAGTACTTC.

CDR3 loop: CASTEGWAKEAFF. CDR3 sequence (DNA): TGTGCCAGCACCGAGGGTTGGGCGAAAGAAGCTTTCTTT. The chain has TRBV7-9 and TRBJ1-1; D is undetermined. V was trimmed by 7 bases and J by 8 bases, leaving 17 bases between them. Germline CDR1 is SEHNR and CDR2 is FQNEAQ (reference sequence). The CDR3 spans 13 residues.

V is TRBV7-2 and J is TRBJ1-3; 8 nucleotides match TRBD1. The CDR3 runs 15 residues. J was trimmed by 0 bases and V by 10 bases; bases with no gene match: 8. CDR1 and CDR2 (germline): SGHTA, FQGNSA. The CDR3 reads CATGTGSGSGNTIYF. Written as DNA, the CDR3 is TGTGCCACGGGGACAGGTTCCGGCTCTGGAAACACCATATATTTT.

This chain links TRBV7-2 with TRBJ2-3, with unresolved D. The CDR3 extends over 14 amino acids. V was shortened by 5 bases and J by 1 base, with 10 bases between the two germline ends. Germline CDR1 and CDR2: SGHTA and FQGNSA. CDR3 region: CASSPDTGTDTQYF. The DNA for the CDR3 is TGTGCCAGCAGCCCAGACACAGGCACAGATACGCAGTATTTT.

This chain connects TRBV9 to TRBJ2-7; 10 nucleotides agree with TRBD2. The CDR3 is 14 amino acids. Germline CDR1 reads SGDLS; CDR2 reads YYNGEE. Trimming cost V 3 bases and J 7 bases; bases outside gene matches: 7. As DNA, the CDR3 is TGTGCCAGCAGCGCGGGGACTAGCGTTAGGGAGCAGTACTTC. Amino acid sequence: CASSAGTSVREQYF.

Details on this clone: Other nucleotide sequences from this sample produce the same CDR3. The chain uses TRBV5-6 and TRBJ1-5; D ambiguous. CDR1 and CDR2 from the germline V gene are SGHDT and YYEEEE. V was trimmed by 3 bases and J by 0 bases, leaving 10 bases between them. This CDR3 has 15 amino acids. The CDR3 coding sequence is TGTGCCAGCAGCTCCGGACTATATAGCAATCAGCCCCAGCATTTT. This sequence encodes CASSSGLYSNQPQHF.

The chain combines TRBV6-5 with TRBJ2-7; TRBD1 agrees at 9 bases. The CDR3 extends over 15 amino acids. Trimming cost V 4 bases and J 3 bases; bases outside gene matches: 7. CDR1 MNHEY and CDR2 SVGAGI come from the germline V gene. CDR3 residues: CASSSYRDRVYEQYF. For the CDR3, the DNA is TGTGCCAGCAGTTCCTACCGGGACAGGGTCTACGAGCAGTACTTC.

The gene calls are TRBV3-1 (or the pseudogene TRBV3-2) and TRBJ2-3, with 15 bases matching TRBD2. Germline loops: CDR1 LGHDT, CDR2 YNNKEL (reference sequence). CDR3 length equals 18 residues. V dropped 8 bases and J dropped 4; count of bases not matched to a gene: 13. The CDR3 bases are TGTGCCAGCGGCATCGGGACTAGCGGGAGGTCCGCCCCAGATACGCAGTATTTT. Translated, it gives CASGIGTSGRSAPDTQYF.

The chain is built from TRBV9 and TRBJ2-1; D gene uncertain. Germline CDR1 is SGDLS and CDR2 is YYNGEE. The CDR3 contains 15 residues. Trimming took 0 bases from V and 5 from J, leaving 12 bases between them. The DNA of the CDR3 is TGTGCCAGCAGCGTAGGGGTAGCTCGGGACAATGAGCAGTTCTTC. Amino acid sequence: CASSVGVARDNEQFF.

This clone was recorded a few times. V is TRBV5-5 and J is TRBJ2-2, with 8 bases aligning to TRBD2. With V trimmed by 0 bases and J by 5 bases, 9 bases remained unmatched. CDR1 and CDR2 from the germline V gene are SGHKS and YYEKEE (reference sequence). CDR3 length: 17 amino acids. CDR3 loop: CASSLGLAGGETGELFF. CDR3 nucleotides: TGTGCCAGCAGCTTGGGGCTAGCGGGCGGGGAGACCGGGGAGCTGTTTTTT. Looking up the rest from reference TRBV5-5 and TRBJ2-2 gives the full variable domain: DAGVTQSPTHLIKTRGQQVTLRCSPISGHKSVSWYQQVLGQGPQFIFQYYEKEERGRGNFPDRFSARQFPNYSSELNVNALLLGDSALYLCASSLGLAGGETGELFFGEGSRLTVL.

The chain couples TRBV4-2 to TRBJ2-5; D uncertain. V shed 0 bases and J shed 5 bases, with 10 bases lying between them. The germline gives CDR1 LGHNA, CDR2 YNFKEQ. The CDR3 is made up of 14 amino acids. CDR3 coding DNA: TGTGCCAGCAGCCAAGAAACGGAGTGGGAGACCCAGTACTTC. Residues: CASSQETEWETQYF.

This CDR3 is CATSDSLYNEQFF. CDR3 in DNA: TGTGCCACCAGTGATTCACTGTACAATGAGCAGTTCTTC. The chain joins TRBV24-1 to TRBJ2-1; no firm D call. Per germline, CDR1 KGHDR and CDR2 SFDVKD. Trimming left V 2 bases short and J 4 bases short, with 5 bases between. The CDR3 extends over 13 amino acids.

CDR3 coding DNA: TGTGCCAGCAGTGGAGCGAACCCGGCGGTACGCTCTGGGGCCAACGTCCTGACTTTC. The encoded protein is CASSGANPAVRSGANVLTF. The chain employs TRBV6-2 or TRBV6-3 and TRBJ2-6; D uncertain. The V end lost 5 bases, the J end lost 0 bases, and 20 bases lay between the germline ends. Germline CDR1 reads MNHEY; CDR2 reads SVGEGT. The CDR3 loop spans 19 amino acids.

This chain uses TRBV12-3 or TRBV12-4 with TRBJ2-7; TRBD1 agrees at 7 bases. V lost 6 bases, J lost 1 base, and 3 bases stayed unmatched. CDR3 length: 13 residues. The CDR3, as DNA: TGTGCCAGCAGCCCGGGACAGTCCTACGAGCAGTACTTC. Amino acid sequence: CASSPGQSYEQYF.

The chain links TRBV28 to TRBJ2-7; D call uncertain. This CDR3 comprises 12 residues. In germline, CDR1 is MDHEN, CDR2 SYDVKM. V lost 1 base to trimming and J lost 6 bases, with 7 bases between them. The CDR3 loop is CASSLSGAEQYF. The DNA for the CDR3 is TGTGCCAGCAGTTTATCCGGAGCCGAGCAGTACTTC.

CDR3 amino acids: CASNLGVNNEQFF. The CDR3 region has the DNA TGTGCCAGCAACCTAGGGGTTAACAATGAGCAGTTCTTC. The rearrangement joins TRBV2 to TRBJ2-1; D possibly corresponds to TRBD1 (5 bases). CDR1 is SNHLY and CDR2 is FYNNEI in the germline V gene. Trimming pared 7 bases from V and 5 bases from J, leaving 12 bases between. The CDR3 is made up of 13 amino acids.

V gene TRBV28 combines with J gene TRBJ2-1; the match to TRBD2 covers 7 bases. Per the germline V gene, CDR1 is MDHEN and CDR2 is SYDVKM. The CDR3 covers 13 residues. V was pared by 8 bases and J by 6 bases, with 7 bases of the junction left unmatched. This CDR3 reads CASQSGTLNEQFF. In nucleotides, the CDR3 is TGTGCCAGCCAAAGCGGGACTCTCAATGAGCAGTTCTTC.

The chain employs TRBV5-1 and TRBJ2-1; D not resolved. Looked up from germline, CDR1 is SGHRS and CDR2 is YFSETQ. The CDR3 has 11 residues. V shed 0 bases and J shed 12 bases, with 7 bases lying between them. Here the CDR3 DNA reads TGCGCCAGCAGCTTGGGAGATTCGCAGTTCTTC. It codes for CASSLGDSQFF.

The chain is built from TRBV11-1 and TRBJ2-2; D unresolved. V was shortened by 7 bases and J by 0 bases, with 9 bases between the two germline ends. This CDR3 region has 14 residues. Germline CDR1 is SGHAT and CDR2 is FQDESV (reference sequence). As DNA, the CDR3 is TGTGCCAGCACCAGGTCCCCGAACACCGGGGAGCTGTTTTTT. Translating it yields CASTRSPNTGELFF.

This chain joins TRBV28 and TRBJ1-5; 8 nucleotides match TRBD1. The CDR3 has 13 residues. Germline loops: CDR1 MDHEN, CDR2 SYDVKM. After removal of 6 bases from V and 4 bases from J, the junction contained 2 bases not matched to a gene. The CDR3 loop is CASRQGANQPQHF. The CDR3 region has the DNA TGTGCCAGCAGGCAGGGGGCTAATCAGCCCCAGCATTTT.

The V and J genes are TRBV5-1 and TRBJ1-1; 9 positions match TRBD1. After removal of 4 bases from V and 1 base from J, the junction contained 14 bases not matched to a gene. The CDR3 totals 18 residues. CDR1 SGHRS and CDR2 YFSETQ come from the germline V gene. CDR3 region: CASSQTGGQGSENTEAFF. CDR3 nucleotides: TGCGCCAGCAGCCAAACCGGAGGACAGGGGTCCGAGAACACTGAAGCTTTCTTT.

This clone was recorded a few times. Other DNA sequences in the sample encode the same CDR3. This sequence joins TRBV20-1 and TRBJ1-5, with D perhaps matching TRBD1 (6 bases). Germline V gene lookup returns CDR1 DFQATT and CDR2 SNEGSKA (reference sequence). This CDR3 has 16 amino acids. V lost 3 bases, J lost 5 bases, and 20 bases lay in between. CDR3 amino acids: CSASPPPTGRDQPQHF. The CDR3, as DNA: TGCAGTGCTAGTCCGCCCCCCACAGGGAGGGATCAGCCCCAGCATTTT.

The CDR3 DNA follows: TGTGCCAGCAGCCAAGATTATATCAACAGCTACAATGAGCAGTTCTTC. Its protein product is CASSQDYINSYNEQFF. V is TRBV14 and J is TRBJ2-1; the D is unclear. Germline V lookup: CDR1 SGHDN, CDR2 FVKESK. V lost 0 bases to trimming and J lost 3 bases, with 12 bases between them. This CDR3 spans 16 amino acids.

The gene calls are TRBV7-2 and TRBJ2-3; 7 positions match TRBD1. Germline CDR1 SGHTA, CDR2 FQGNSA. The junction had 10 bases not matched to a gene; V was cut back by 4 bases and J by 3 bases. This CDR3 region has 16 residues. The CDR3, as DNA: TGTGCCAGCAGCTCGGACAGGAGTTGGGCAACAGATACGCAGTATTTT. This translates into CASSSDRSWATDTQYF.

This chain joins TRBV10-3 and TRBJ1-1; 7 nucleotides match TRBD1. With V trimmed by 7 bases and J by 2 bases, 7 bases remained unmatched. Germline assignment: CDR1 ENHRY and CDR2 SYGVKD. The CDR3 extends over 14 amino acids. The CDR3 sequence: CAINRGILNTEAFF. The DNA of the CDR3 is TGTGCCATCAACAGGGGAATTCTAAACACTGAAGCTTTCTTT.

The chain uses TRBV7-2 and TRBJ2-5; weak D call: TRBD2 (5 bases). The V gene's germline CDR1 is SGHTA and CDR2 FQGNSA. V was cut by 5 bases and J by 4 bases, with 23 bases left in between. There are 17 residues in the CDR3. This CDR3 reads CASSVLNKIGRGETQYF. The DNA for the CDR3 is TGTGCCAGCAGCGTACTTAATAAGATCGGACGGGGAGAGACCCAGTACTTC.

The V and J genes are TRBV29-1 and TRBJ1-4; 8 bases are a match to TRBD1. Germline V gives CDR1 SQVTM, CDR2 ANQGSEA. The CDR3 loop spans 16 amino acids. V shed 6 bases, J shed 0 bases, and the junction held 9 bases outside the gene matches. For the CDR3, the DNA is TGCAGCGTCCACTCGGGACAGGACCCAACTAATGAAAAACTGTTTTTT. Translating gives CSVHSGQDPTNEKLFF.

This sequence joins TRBV27 and TRBJ1-1, with a weak D call TRBD1 (5 bases). V was pared by 8 bases and J by 6 bases, with 10 bases between. Germline V gene lookup returns CDR1 MNHEY and CDR2 SMNVEV (reference sequence). The CDR3 runs to 11 residues. CDR3 nucleotides: TGTGCCAGCTGGACATTGGCTGAAGCTTTCTTT. Translating it yields CASWTLAEAFF.

This rearrangement joins TRBV19 to TRBJ2-6; D may be TRBD2 (5 bases). V was trimmed by 5 bases and J by 0 bases, leaving 20 bases between them. The CDR3 is made up of 19 amino acids. Germline V gene data show CDR1 as LNHDA and CDR2 as SQIVND (reference sequence). The CDR3 is CASSPQSGRPGSGANVLTF. The CDR3 DNA reads TGTGCCAGTAGTCCCCAAAGCGGACGCCCGGGCTCTGGGGCCAACGTCCTGACTTTC. The entire variable domain, with the rest obtained from reference TRBV19 and TRBJ2-6, is as follows: DGGITQSPKYLFRKEGQNVTLSCEQNLNHDAMYWYRQDPGQGLRLIYYSQIVNDFQKGDIAEGYSVSREKKESFPLTVTSAQKNPTAFYLCASSPQSGRPGSGANVLTFGAGSRLTVL.

The CDR3 spells CASSLREAGGEKLFF. The CDR3 nucleotides read TGTGCCAGCAGCTTACGCGAGGCAGGGGGGGAAAAACTGTTTTTT. This chain connects TRBV7-2 to TRBJ1-4; 7 bases match TRBD1. The CDR3 covers 15 residues. Trimming took 2 bases from V and 8 from J; bases not matched to a gene: 8. Germline V gives CDR1 SGHTA, CDR2 FQGNSA.

The chain joins TRBV7-2 to TRBJ1-5; D remains ambiguous. V lost 5 bases to trimming and J lost 0 bases, with 5 bases between them. The CDR3 runs 13 residues. Per germline, CDR1 SGHTA and CDR2 FQGNSA. The CDR3 loop reads CASSAYSNQPQHF. CDR3 DNA: TGTGCCAGCAGCGCCTATAGCAATCAGCCCCAGCATTTT.

V is TRBV15 and J is TRBJ2-1; TRBD1 is a possible D gene (6 bases). Per germline, CDR1 LNHNV and CDR2 YYDKDF (reference sequence). The CDR3 is made up of 14 amino acids. V gave up 5 bases and J gave up 5 bases, with 13 bases separating them. CDR3 DNA sequence: TGTGCCACCAGCGGGGGCAGGGAGAACAATGAGCAGTTCTTC. It translates to CATSGGRENNEQFF.